This passage covers 2 T cell receptor beta chains from one sample sequenced in a study of cytomegalovirus exposure and HLA in healthy donors. The PCR contained 60 Vbeta and 13 Jbeta primers. Sequencing was performed with immunoSEQ multiplex PCR; in TCRdb, only in-frame clones are kept and a portion is missing. Of more than 100,000 clones detected, roughly 60% appear once; the ten largest clones hold less than 2.5%. The sequencing sample was made of PBMCs. These receptors all stem from a woman aged 40 to 50 in good health and CMV-seronegative.

This clone was counted only a few times. The rearrangement joins TRBV2 to TRBJ1-3; D might be TRBD1 (6 bases). Trimming left V 3 bases short and J 2 bases short, with 11 bases between. The CDR3 is 15 residues long. CDR1 is SNHLY, CDR2 FYNNEI, per germline. Written as DNA, the CDR3 is TGTGCCAGCAGTGATCCAGGGGTAACTGGAAACACCATATATTTT. Encoded protein: CASSDPGVTGNTIYF.

The CDR3 here is CASTGDQPQHF. The CDR3 DNA is TGTGCCAGCACCGGGGATCAGCCCCAGCATTTT. J is TRBJ1-5 and V is TRBV28; D is unresolved. V dropped 7 bases and J dropped 5 bases, with 6 bases sitting between them. This CDR3 comprises 11 residues. Germline CDR1 MDHEN, CDR2 SYDVKM.